The TCR beta chain under discussion was sequenced for a study of OX40 agonist ivuxolimab in advanced cancers. This clone occurred once. The germline V gene encodes CDR1 SGDLS and CDR2 YYNGEE. This CDR3 spans 14 amino acids. The V gene lost 1 base and the J gene lost 0 bases, with 7 bases spanning the gap. Sequencing was performed with immunoSEQ multiplex PCR; in TCRdb, only in-frame clones are kept and a portion is missing. The data contain approximately 84,000 clones, 89% of them singletons. This chain links TRBV9 with TRBJ2-5, with D perhaps TRBD1 (6 bases). The source material was CD4+ or CD8+ T cells sorted from blood, sampled in a trial of the OX40 agonist ivuxolimab. The clonotype was recovered from an adult with an advanced solid tumor such as melanoma, head and neck, liver or kidney cancer. The CDR3 sequence is CASSVRQDQETQYF. The CDR3 DNA reads TGTGCCAGCAGCGTAAGACAGGACCAAGAGACCCAGTACTTC. The full variable domain, in which reference TRBV9 and TRBJ2-5 provide the parts outside the CDR3, is DSGVTQTPKHLITATGQRVTLRCSPRSGDLSVYWYQQSLDQGLQFLIQYYNGEERAKGNILERFSAQQFPDLHSELNLSSLELGDSALYFCASSVRQDQETQYFGPGTRLLVL.